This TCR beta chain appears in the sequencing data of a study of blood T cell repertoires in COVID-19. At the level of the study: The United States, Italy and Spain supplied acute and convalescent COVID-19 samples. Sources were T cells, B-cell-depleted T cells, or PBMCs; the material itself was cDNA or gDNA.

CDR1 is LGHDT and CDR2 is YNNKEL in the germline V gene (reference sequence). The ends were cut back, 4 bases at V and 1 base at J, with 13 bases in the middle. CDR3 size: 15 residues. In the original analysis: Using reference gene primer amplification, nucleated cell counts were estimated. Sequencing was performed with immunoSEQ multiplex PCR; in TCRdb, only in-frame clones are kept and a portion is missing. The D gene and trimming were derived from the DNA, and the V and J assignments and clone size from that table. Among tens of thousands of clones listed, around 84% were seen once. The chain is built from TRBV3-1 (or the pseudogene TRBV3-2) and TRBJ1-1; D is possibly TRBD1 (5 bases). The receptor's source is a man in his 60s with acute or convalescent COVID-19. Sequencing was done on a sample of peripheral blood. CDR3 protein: CASSLWGGTNTEAFF. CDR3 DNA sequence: TGTGCCAGCAGCCTTTGGGGGGGGACGAACACTGAAGCTTTCTTT.